Each of the 18 T cell receptor beta chains below was sequenced from the same sample in a study of blood T cell repertoires in COVID-19. The protocol was immunoSEQ multiplex PCR, while the TCRdb copy is restricted to in-frame clones and leaves out a portion. The data show tens of thousands of clones, over 75% seen once. The specimen was peripheral blood. The receptors come from a man between 65 and 79 years old with active or convalescent COVID-19.

The chain carries TRBV7-9 and TRBJ2-3; the match to TRBD2 covers 7 bases. The junction had 0 bases not matched to a gene; V was cut back by 2 bases and J by 1 base. Per the germline V gene, CDR1 is SEHNR and CDR2 is FQNEAQ (reference sequence). The CDR3 spans 14 residues. CDR3 nucleotides: TGTGCCAGCAGCTTACGGGGGGGCACAGATACGCAGTATTTT. Its protein product is CASSLRGGTDTQYF. Full variable domain (rest looked up from reference TRBV7-9 and TRBJ2-3): DTGVSQNPRHKITKRGQNVTFRCDPISEHNRLYWYRQTLGQGPEFLTYFQNEAQLEKSRLLSDRFSAERPKGSFSTLEIQRTEQGDSAMYLCASSLRGGTDTQYFGPGTRLTVL.

The chain employs TRBV7-8 and TRBJ2-5; the D gene is possibly TRBD2 (5 bases). CDR1 and CDR2 (germline): SGHVS, FQNEAQ. V gave up 5 bases and J gave up 0 bases, with 16 bases separating them. This CDR3 comprises 16 residues. CDR3 sequence (DNA): TGTGCCAGCAGCCCCCGTGAGGGAATCTACCAAGAGACCCAGTACTTC. Protein: CASSPREGIYQETQYF.

This clone appeared once. This chain links TRBV7-2 with TRBJ2-4; TRBD2 aligns across 7 bases. The CDR3 runs to 16 residues. Per germline, CDR1 SGHTA and CDR2 FQGNSA. V lost 6 bases and J lost 0; bases outside the gene matches: 8. CDR3 nucleotides: TGTGCCAGCAGAAGCGGGACGGCCCTAGCCAAAAACATTCAGTACTTC. It encodes CASRSGTALAKNIQYF.

This rearrangement joins TRBV5-1 to TRBJ2-2; the D gene is possibly TRBD2 (6 bases). The CDR3 covers 15 residues. Germline lookup yields CDR1 SGHRS and CDR2 YFSETQ. The V end was cut by 0 bases, the J end by 6 bases, with 12 bases between. CDR3 protein: CASSLDVGSAGELFF. CDR3 sequence (DNA): TGCGCCAGCAGCTTGGACGTCGGGAGTGCCGGGGAGCTGTTTTTT. The variable domain in full, completed from reference TRBV5-1 and TRBJ2-2, reads KAGVTQTPRYLIKTRGQQVTLSCSPISGHRSVSWYQQTPGQGLQFLFEYFSETQRNKGNFPGRFSGRQFSNSRSEMNVSTLELGDSALYLCASSLDVGSAGELFFGEGSRLTVL.

J is TRBJ1-2 and V is TRBV28; 8 bases align to TRBD1. Looked up from germline, CDR1 is MDHEN and CDR2 is SYDVKM. Germline trimming cut 5 bases from V and 7 bases from J; bases unmatched to any gene: 12. There are 15 residues in the CDR3. CDR3 coding DNA: TGTGCCAGCAGTACGACCCAGGGCAGGGGGCCTGGCTACACCTTC. As protein: CASSTTQGRGPGYTF.

The chain uses TRBV6-5 and TRBJ1-2; TRBD1 agrees at 7 bases. V dropped 5 bases and J dropped 7; count of bases not matched to a gene: 7. CDR1 MNHEY and CDR2 SVGAGI come from the germline V gene. The CDR3 length is 13 residues. Here the CDR3 reads CASSRKGAGGYTF. The CDR3 DNA sequence: TGTGCCAGCAGTAGGAAGGGGGCTGGTGGCTACACCTTC.

The CDR3 DNA reads TGTGCCAGCACCCGATACAGGGTGGAGAGCACAGATACGCAGTATTTT. Protein product: CASTRYRVESTDTQYF. The chain joins TRBV6-6 to TRBJ2-3; possible D gene TRBD1, 6 bases. V lost 7 bases and J 0 bases, leaving 17 bases between the germline ends. Germline assignment: CDR1 MNHNY and CDR2 SVGAGI (reference sequence). The CDR3 sequence is 16 residues long.

The V gene is TRBV10-3, the J gene TRBJ2-3, with 13 bases aligning to TRBD2. Trimming took 6 bases from V and 8 from J; bases not matched to a gene: 14. CDR3 length: 17 amino acids. CDR1 is ENHRY and CDR2 is SYGVKD in the germline V gene. The CDR3 region has the DNA TGTGCCATCAGCGTTACTAAACTAGCGGGAGGGCCCCCTACGCAGTATTTT. Residues: CAISVTKLAGGPPTQYF.

This clone was observed once. The chain recombines TRBV5-1 with TRBJ1-1; 8 positions match TRBD1. This CDR3 has 13 amino acids. Trimming took 4 bases from V and 10 from J; bases not matched to a gene: 9. Germline V gene sequence: CDR1 SGHRS, CDR2 YFSETQ. CDR3 in DNA: TGCGCCAGCAGCCCTTGGACAGGGCCGGGAGCTTTCTTT. Translated: CASSPWTGPGAFF.

This chain links TRBV5-1 with TRBJ2-1, with TRBD2 identical over 10 bases. Germline CDR1 and CDR2: SGHRS and YFSETQ. V dropped 0 bases and J dropped 8; count of bases not matched to a gene: 8. This CDR3 has 16 residues. CDR3 in DNA: TGCGCCAGCAGCTTGGCCTGGGCTAGCGGGAGCCATGAGCAGTTCTTC. Protein sequence: CASSLAWASGSHEQFF.

This clone was recorded once. J is TRBJ1-6 and V is TRBV6-6, with 7 bases identical to TRBD1. J lost 15 bases, V lost 2 bases, and 4 bases had no gene match. Germline assignment: CDR1 MNHNY and CDR2 SVGAGI (reference sequence). The CDR3 contains 12 residues. CDR3 DNA: TGTGCCAGCAGTTACAGGGGGCTGAACCTCCACTTT. This codes for CASSYRGLNLHF.

This chain uses TRBV10-3 with TRBJ1-5, with 8 nucleotides matching TRBD1. The trim removed 3 bases at V and 7 bases at J, leaving 2 bases unmatched. CDR3 length equals 13 residues. Germline loops: CDR1 ENHRY, CDR2 SYGVKD. CDR3 sequence (DNA): TGTGCCATCAGTGAACAGGGGGAACAGCCCCAGCATTTT. Protein sequence: CAISEQGEQPQHF.

The gene calls are TRBV10-3 and TRBJ1-4, with a possible D match to TRBD1 (6 bases). The CDR3 contains 16 residues. Germline loops: CDR1 ENHRY, CDR2 SYGVKD. Trimming shortened V by 0 bases and J by 4 bases, and 12 bases separated the two germline ends. The CDR3 sequence: CAISESGAGGNEKLFF. DNA for the CDR3: TGTGCCATCAGTGAGTCGGGGGCTGGGGGTAATGAAAAACTGTTTTTT.

CDR3 region: CAIGTGDEAFF. The CDR3 nucleotides read TGTGCCATCGGTACCGGGGATGAAGCTTTCTTT. This chain joins TRBV10-3 and TRBJ1-1; D is unresolved. CDR3 length: 11 amino acids. Trimming left V 8 bases short and J 7 bases short, with 11 bases between. Germline-derived CDR1 and CDR2 are ENHRY and SYGVKD.

V is TRBV15 and J is TRBJ2-1; unclear D gene. The CDR3 consists of 12 residues. The germline V gene encodes CDR1 LNHNV and CDR2 YYDKDF (reference sequence). V lost 2 bases and J lost 8, with 7 bases in between. The CDR3 is CATSRNGDEQFF. The CDR3, as DNA: TGTGCCACCAGCAGAAACGGAGATGAGCAGTTCTTC.

V usage is TRBV7-3 and J usage is TRBJ1-1; the match to TRBD1 covers 9 bases. J was trimmed by 1 base and V by 6 bases; bases with no gene match: 9. The CDR3 runs to 16 residues. Germline V lookup: CDR1 SGHTA, CDR2 FQGTGA. The CDR3 sequence is CASRKTGGAGNTEAFF. CDR3 bases: TGTGCCAGCAGGAAAACAGGGGGCGCGGGGAACACTGAAGCTTTCTTT.

The V and J genes are TRBV3-1 (or the pseudogene TRBV3-2) and TRBJ2-5, with D perhaps matching TRBD2 (5 bases). From germline, CDR1 is LGHDT and CDR2 YNNKEL (reference sequence). Between the trimmed V and J ends, which lost 1 base and 2 bases, there was a span of 11 bases. CDR3 length equals 15 residues. This CDR3 reads CASSQGGSRQETQYF. CDR3 in DNA: TGTGCCAGCAGCCAAGGTGGGAGTCGGCAAGAGACCCAGTACTTC.

J is TRBJ2-4 and V is TRBV4-3, with 8 positions matching TRBD2. The CDR3 consists of 16 residues. Germline-derived CDR1 and CDR2 are LGHNA and YSLEER. The J segment lost 3 bases and the V segment lost 3 bases, leaving 7 bases of the junction unmatched. The CDR3 DNA sequence: TGCGCCAGCAGCCAGGGTCTAGCGGGCTACAAAAACATTCAGTACTTC. It yields the protein CASSQGLAGYKNIQYF.